This section outlines one T cell receptor beta chain sequence together with its context. These data are taken from a study of human T cells and chemical hapten exposure. TCRdb re-analysed the RACE reads in MiXCR, keeping a single row per CDR3 protein. The sample carries 150,000 to 200,000 distinct CDR3 sequences, about 31% recorded once. The time point: pre-sensitization, week 0. Treatment here: therapeutic diphenylcyclopropenone sensitization with weekly scalp DPC. Germline V gene lookup returns CDR1 MDHEN and CDR2 SYDVKM. V dropped 6 bases and J dropped 6 bases, with 14 bases sitting between them. This CDR3 is built from 13 residues.

This TCR came from a woman in her twenties or thirties with alopecia areata. Some clones in this sample may be carry-over from other donors' samples. The sample here was whole blood, taken in connection with sensitization to the hapten diphenylcyclopropenone (DPC). The chain couples TRBV28 to TRBJ1-1; D gene ambiguous. In DNA, the CDR3 is TGTGCCAGCAGCCACAAAAACGGGGCTGAAGCTTTCTTT. This codes for CASSHKNGAEAFF.